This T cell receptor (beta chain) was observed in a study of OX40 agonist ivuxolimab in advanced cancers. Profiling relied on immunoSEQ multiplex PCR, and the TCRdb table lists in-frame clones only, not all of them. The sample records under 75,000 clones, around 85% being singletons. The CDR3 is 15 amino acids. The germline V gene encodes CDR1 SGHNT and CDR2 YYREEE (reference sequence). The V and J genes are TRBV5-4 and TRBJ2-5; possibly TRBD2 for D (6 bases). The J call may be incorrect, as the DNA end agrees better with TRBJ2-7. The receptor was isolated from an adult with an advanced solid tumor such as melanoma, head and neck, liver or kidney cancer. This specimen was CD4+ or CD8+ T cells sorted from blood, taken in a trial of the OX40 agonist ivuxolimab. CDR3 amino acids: CASSLSADRGGEQYF. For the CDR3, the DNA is TGTGCCAGCAGCTTGTCTGCGGACCGGGGAGGCGAGCAGTACTTC.